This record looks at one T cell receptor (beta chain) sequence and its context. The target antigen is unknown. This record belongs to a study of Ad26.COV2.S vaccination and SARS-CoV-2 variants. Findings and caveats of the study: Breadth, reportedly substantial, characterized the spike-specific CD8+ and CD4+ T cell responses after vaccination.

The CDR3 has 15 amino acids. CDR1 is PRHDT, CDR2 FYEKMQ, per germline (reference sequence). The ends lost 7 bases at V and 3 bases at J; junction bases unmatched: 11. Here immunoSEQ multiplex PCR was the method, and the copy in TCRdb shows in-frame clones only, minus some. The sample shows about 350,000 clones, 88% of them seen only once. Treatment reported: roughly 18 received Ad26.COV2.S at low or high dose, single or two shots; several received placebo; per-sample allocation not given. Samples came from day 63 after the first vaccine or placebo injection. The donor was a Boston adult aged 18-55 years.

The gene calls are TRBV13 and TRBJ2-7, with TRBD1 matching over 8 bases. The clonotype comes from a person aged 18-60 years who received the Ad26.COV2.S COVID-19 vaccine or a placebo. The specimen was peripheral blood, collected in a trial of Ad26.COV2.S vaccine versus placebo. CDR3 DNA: TGTGCCAGCAACGGGCCTGCGGGACAGGACTACGAGCAGTACTTC. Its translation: CASNGPAGQDYEQYF.